What follows are 32 T cell receptor beta chains derived from one specimen sequenced in a study of blood T cell repertoires in COVID-19. Assay used: immunoSEQ multiplex PCR; TCRdb lists only in-frame clones, some missing. This table holds around 31,000 clones, 80% to 90% found once. Sequenced input: peripheral blood. The receptor set was obtained from a middle-aged woman with active or convalescent COVID-19.

J is TRBJ1-1 and V is TRBV19, with 9 bases matching TRBD1. The germline gives CDR1 LNHDA, CDR2 SQIVND (reference sequence). CDR3 length equals 13 residues. V lost 1 base and J lost 12; bases outside the gene matches: 6. CDR3 in DNA: TGTGCCAGTAGTATAGGGGGACAGGGCGAACCTTTCTTT. This encodes CASSIGGQGEPFF.

V and J are TRBV19 and TRBJ2-3, with unresolved D. Germline loops: CDR1 LNHDA, CDR2 SQIVND (reference sequence). The V end lost 3 bases, the J end lost 1 base, and 14 bases lay between the germline ends. CDR3 size: 16 residues. The CDR3 loop is CASSMLGQARTDTQYF. CDR3 in DNA: TGTGCCAGTAGTATGTTGGGCCAGGCGCGCACAGATACGCAGTATTTT.

A few counts support this clone. This chain links TRBV11-2 with TRBJ2-5; TRBD2 matches 8 bases. Germline V gene sequence: CDR1 SGHAT, CDR2 FQNNGV. V shed 7 bases, J shed 2 bases, and the junction held 9 bases outside the gene matches. This CDR3 has 15 amino acids. The CDR3 spells CASTSGGAYQETQYF. CDR3 coding DNA: TGTGCCAGCACCTCCGGGGGGGCGTATCAAGAGACCCAGTACTTC.

The table lists this clone with a count of one. The chain couples TRBV12-3 or TRBV12-4 to TRBJ1-1, with unresolved D. V was shortened by 6 bases and J by 11 bases, with 19 bases between the two germline ends. The CDR3 runs 13 residues. This CDR3 reads CASRPDGSVGAFF. The CDR3 DNA sequence: TGTGCCAGCAGACCAGACGGATCGGTCGGGGCTTTCTTT.

This clone was found once. The chain employs TRBV15 and TRBJ2-5; perhaps TRBD1 as D (5 bases). CDR3 length equals 15 residues. Trimming took 0 bases from V and 1 from J, leaving 9 bases between them. The germline CDR1 and CDR2 sequences are LNHNV and YYDKDF (reference sequence). The chain's CDR3 is CATSRDPDTQETQYF. The CDR3 nucleotides read TGTGCCACCAGCAGAGATCCGGACACCCAAGAGACCCAGTACTTC.

The chain employs TRBV9 and TRBJ2-7; weak D call: TRBD2 (6 bases). This CDR3 is built from 17 residues. Between the trimmed V and J ends, which lost 4 bases and 1 base, there was a span of 21 bases. Germline CDR1 and CDR2: SGDLS and YYNGEE. The CDR3 DNA is TGTGCCAGCAGCCCAAGGGCGGGATCTACTAATTCCTACGAGCAGTACTTC. Its protein product is CASSPRAGSTNSYEQYF.

The chain recombines TRBV5-8 with TRBJ1-3; D call uncertain. The V end lost 0 bases, the J end lost 1 base, and 11 bases lay between the germline ends. This CDR3 spans 16 amino acids. Germline CDR1 SGHTS, CDR2 YDEGEE. CDR3 DNA: TGTGCCAGCAGCTTGGCCCGTCTCTCTTCTGGAAACACCATATATTTT. Protein sequence: CASSLARLSSGNTIYF.

This clone turned up a few times. The chain joins TRBV5-1 to TRBJ2-5; TRBD1 agrees at 8 bases. V gave up 4 bases and J gave up 3 bases; unmatched junction bases: 8. The germline CDR1 and CDR2 sequences are SGHRS and YFSETQ. The CDR3 totals 15 residues. CDR3 amino acids: CASSVSGQAKETQYF. The CDR3 coding sequence is TGCGCCAGCAGCGTCTCGGGACAGGCCAAAGAGACCCAGTACTTC.

This sequence joins TRBV3-1 (or the pseudogene TRBV3-2) and TRBJ2-7, with 8 bases lining up with TRBD1. Per germline, CDR1 LGHDT and CDR2 YNNKEL (reference sequence). J gave up 0 bases and V 2 bases, and 6 bases lay outside the gene matches. This CDR3 has 16 amino acids. CDR3 protein: CASSQNRQGNSYEQYF. The CDR3 region has the DNA TGTGCCAGCAGCCAAAATAGACAGGGGAACTCCTACGAGCAGTACTTC.

The genes are TRBV3-1 (or the pseudogene TRBV3-2) and TRBJ2-7, with 12 bases matching TRBD2. CDR1 and CDR2 from the germline V gene are LGHDT and YNNKEL (reference sequence). V shed 0 bases and J 0 bases; nucleotides not matched to a gene: 3. The CDR3 has 17 amino acids. The DNA for the CDR3 is TGTGCCAGCAGCCAAGACTGGACTAGCGGGAACTCCTACGAGCAGTACTTC. Translating it yields CASSQDWTSGNSYEQYF.

This clone showed up just a few times. The CDR3 sequence is CASSSLGSPLHF. In DNA form, the CDR3 reads TGTGCCAGCAGTTCCCTCGGGTCACCCCTCCACTTT. The chain joins TRBV28 to TRBJ1-6; D is unresolved. The length of the CDR3 is 12 residues. V was shortened by 4 bases and J by 10 bases, with 8 bases between the two germline ends. In germline, CDR1 is MDHEN, CDR2 SYDVKM.

In its sample, this clone was seen once. The chain joins TRBV15 to TRBJ2-2, with 10 bases aligning to TRBD1. Germline V gives CDR1 LNHNV, CDR2 YYDKDF (reference sequence). The V and J ends lost 3 bases and 4 bases, in that order; junction bases with no gene match: 8. The CDR3 spans 17 residues. DNA for the CDR3: TGTGCCACCAGCAGTACTCCCGGACAGGGGGGCACCGGGGAGCTGTTTTTT. This codes for CATSSTPGQGGTGELFF.

This clone was recorded only once. This rearrangement joins TRBV30 to TRBJ1-1, with a possible D match to TRBD1 (6 bases). Per germline, CDR1 GTSNPN and CDR2 SVGIG (reference sequence). The V and J ends lost 0 bases and 0 bases respectively, with 11 bases between them. The CDR3 has 15 amino acids. In DNA form, the CDR3 reads TGTGCCTGGAGTGTTCGGACAGCCATGAACACTGAAGCTTTCTTT. Translation gives CAWSVRTAMNTEAFF.

The chain carries TRBV6-1 and TRBJ1-6; D gene unclear. This CDR3 has 15 residues. With 0 bases removed from V and 4 bases from J, the gap between germline ends came to 7 bases. Germline CDR1 reads MNHNS; CDR2 reads SASEGT. Here the CDR3 reads CASSEAPQYNSPLHF. DNA for the CDR3: TGTGCCAGCAGTGAAGCCCCGCAGTATAATTCACCCCTCCACTTT.

The chain joins TRBV5-6 to TRBJ2-1; tentatively, D is TRBD2 (5 bases). This CDR3 has 12 amino acids. Germline V gene data show CDR1 as SGHDT and CDR2 as YYEEEE. The V and J ends lost 0 bases and 13 bases respectively, with 11 bases between them. The CDR3 coding sequence is TGTGCCAGCAGCTTGGCCTTAACGGGACAGTTCTTC. It translates to CASSLALTGQFF.

The gene calls are TRBV19 and TRBJ1-5, with D unresolved. V dropped 1 base and J dropped 7 bases, with 14 bases sitting between them. CDR3 length: 15 amino acids. Germline V gene lookup returns CDR1 LNHDA and CDR2 SQIVND (reference sequence). This CDR3 is CASSIVSYAGQPQHF. Here the CDR3 DNA reads TGTGCCAGTAGTATAGTCAGTTACGCAGGACAGCCCCAGCATTTT.

The CDR3 DNA sequence: TGTGCCAGCAGTTTACTAGCGGGAAGGGCTGAGCAGTTCTTC. Residues: CASSLLAGRAEQFF. The chain combines TRBV2 with TRBJ2-1; 10 bases line up with TRBD2. V trimming: 5 bases; J trimming: 9 bases; junction bases outside the gene matches: 7. Germline CDR1 SNHLY, CDR2 FYNNEI. This CDR3 is built from 14 residues.

The V and J genes are TRBV9 and TRBJ2-1; 8 bases fit TRBD2. Germline loops: CDR1 SGDLS, CDR2 YYNGEE. The CDR3 is 15 amino acids. Trimming cost V 5 bases and J 5 bases; bases outside gene matches: 9. The CDR3 nucleotides read TGTGCCAGCAGTTCTACCGGGACTAGAGACAATGAGCAGTTCTTC. Its protein is CASSSTGTRDNEQFF.

The chain combines TRBV7-9 with TRBJ2-7; 7 bases agree with TRBD2. CDR3 size: 18 residues. Germline loops: CDR1 SEHNR, CDR2 FQNEAQ (reference sequence). The ends lost 1 base at V and 3 bases at J; junction bases unmatched: 15. The CDR3 loop reads CASSLVVSGRLARYEQYF. In DNA, the CDR3 is TGTGCCAGCAGCTTAGTAGTGTCTGGGAGACTAGCCCGCTACGAGCAGTACTTC.

This clone has a single count. CDR3 residues: CASSRPGTQNTEAFF. In DNA, the CDR3 is TGTGCCAGTAGCCGCCCCGGGACACAGAACACTGAAGCTTTCTTT. The chain uses TRBV19 and TRBJ1-1; tentatively, D is TRBD1 (6 bases). V lost 6 bases to trimming and J lost 1 base, with 15 bases between them. CDR1 and CDR2 from the germline V gene are LNHDA and SQIVND (reference sequence). The CDR3 sequence is 15 residues long.

This clone occurred once. This chain joins TRBV19 and TRBJ2-3, with D possibly TRBD2 on 5 matching bases. V gave up 5 bases and J gave up 4 bases, with 19 bases separating them. This CDR3 is 16 amino acids long. Germline CDR1 and CDR2: LNHDA and SQIVND (reference sequence). The CDR3 nucleotides read TGTGCCAGTAGTGACTTAAGCGGAGTTATCGCAGATACGCAGTATTTT. It codes for CASSDLSGVIADTQYF.

The chain joins TRBV3-1 (or the pseudogene TRBV3-2) to TRBJ2-3, with 11 bases identical to TRBD2. V shed 3 bases, J shed 5 bases, and the junction held 4 bases outside the gene matches. The CDR3 consists of 15 residues. CDR1 LGHDT and CDR2 YNNKEL come from the germline V gene (reference sequence). Here the CDR3 reads CASSHPSGRIDTQYF. The DNA for the CDR3 is TGTGCCAGCAGCCACCCTAGCGGGAGGATAGATACGCAGTATTTT.

The chain has TRBV7-9 and TRBJ1-5; D remains ambiguous. There are 15 residues in the CDR3. The ends were cut back, 5 bases at V and 4 bases at J, with 15 bases in the middle. CDR1 and CDR2 (germline): SEHNR, FQNEAQ (reference sequence). CDR3 region: CASSLGGLANQPQHF. The CDR3 bases are TGTGCCAGCAGCCTCGGCGGCTTAGCAAATCAGCCCCAGCATTTT.

The CDR3 here is CASSLAMREQYF. CDR3 bases: TGTGCCAGCAGCTTGGCGATGAGGGAGCAGTACTTC. V is TRBV5-6 and J is TRBJ2-7, with unresolved D. Trimming took 0 bases from V and 7 from J, leaving 8 bases between them. Germline V gene data show CDR1 as SGHDT and CDR2 as YYEEEE. The CDR3 runs 12 residues. The full variable domain, in which reference TRBV5-6 and TRBJ2-7 provide the parts outside the CDR3, is DAGVTQSPTHLIKTRGQQVTLRCSPKSGHDTVSWYQQALGQGPQFIFQYYEEEERQRGNFPDRFSGHQFPNYSSELNVNALLLGDSALYLCASSLAMREQYFGPGTRLTVT.

The rearrangement uses TRBV7-2 and TRBJ2-5; 7 nucleotides line up with TRBD1. This CDR3 spans 15 amino acids. After removal of 2 bases from V and 1 base from J, the junction contained 4 bases not matched to a gene. Germline CDR1 SGHTA, CDR2 FQGNSA. CDR3: CASSLSAGGQETQYF. DNA of the CDR3: TGTGCCAGCAGCTTATCTGCAGGGGGCCAAGAGACCCAGTACTTC.

The chain has TRBV11-2 and TRBJ2-2, with 7 bases identical to TRBD1. The CDR3 extends over 14 amino acids. Per the germline V gene, CDR1 is SGHAT and CDR2 is FQNNGV. V gave up 6 bases and J gave up 2 bases; unmatched junction bases: 3. CDR3 DNA: TGTGCCAGCAGTTGGGACAGAAACACCGGGGAGCTGTTTTTT. Translating gives CASSWDRNTGELFF.

V and J are TRBV5-1 and TRBJ2-7; possible D gene TRBD2, 5 bases. Germline lookup yields CDR1 SGHRS and CDR2 YFSETQ. The CDR3 runs 12 residues. V gave up 1 base and J gave up 5 bases, with 7 bases separating them. CDR3 nucleotide sequence: TGCGCCAGCAGCTTGAACGGGGACGAGCAGTACTTC. It codes for CASSLNGDEQYF.

This clone was recorded a few times. The chain uses TRBV25-1 and TRBJ2-7; a weak D match, TRBD2 (6 bases). Germline V gene data show CDR1 as MGHDK and CDR2 as SYGVNS. The CDR3 length is 16 residues. V shed 6 bases and J shed 5 bases, with 23 bases lying between them. CDR3 in DNA: TGTGCCAGCAGGGGACCCGGAGGGCGCGCAGTACACGAGCAGTACTTC. Translation: CASRGPGGRAVHEQYF.

CDR3 in DNA: TGTGCCAGCTCACCAGAGGGTAGCTTGGTCTATGGCTACACCTTC. This gives the protein CASSPEGSLVYGYTF. The rearrangement uses TRBV18 and TRBJ1-2, with D unclear. V was clipped by 2 bases and J by 4 bases, with 14 bases between them. CDR1 KGHSH and CDR2 LQKENI come from the germline V gene. CDR3 length equals 15 residues.

The chain carries TRBV10-3 and TRBJ1-5; the match to TRBD1 covers 9 bases. Germline CDR1 is ENHRY and CDR2 is SYGVKD. With 6 bases clipped from V and 5 bases from J, the junction kept 8 bases outside the gene matches. This CDR3 region has 15 residues. The CDR3 coding sequence is TGTGCCATCAGCACGACCGGGACAGGGTATCAGCCCCAGCATTTT. Its translation is CAISTTGTGYQPQHF.

This rearrangement joins TRBV7-6 to TRBJ2-5; D is ambiguous. CDR1 is SGHVS and CDR2 is FNYEAQ in the germline V gene. The CDR3 extends over 16 amino acids. Trimming pared 2 bases from V and 5 bases from J, leaving 18 bases between. The CDR3 is CASSLPAVGLGETQYF. The CDR3 DNA reads as TGTGCCAGCAGCTTACCGGCGGTTGGGTTAGGCGAGACCCAGTACTTC.

The chain couples TRBV3-1 (or the pseudogene TRBV3-2) to TRBJ2-7; D might be TRBD1 (9 bases). V was cut by 6 bases and J by 3 bases, with 21 bases left in between. CDR1 is LGHDT, CDR2 YNNKEL, per germline (reference sequence). This CDR3 has 16 amino acids. The CDR3 reads CASSTAGGQGIYEQYF. The CDR3 bases are TGTGCCAGCAGTACCGCGGGGGGACAGGGTATCTACGAGCAGTACTTC.